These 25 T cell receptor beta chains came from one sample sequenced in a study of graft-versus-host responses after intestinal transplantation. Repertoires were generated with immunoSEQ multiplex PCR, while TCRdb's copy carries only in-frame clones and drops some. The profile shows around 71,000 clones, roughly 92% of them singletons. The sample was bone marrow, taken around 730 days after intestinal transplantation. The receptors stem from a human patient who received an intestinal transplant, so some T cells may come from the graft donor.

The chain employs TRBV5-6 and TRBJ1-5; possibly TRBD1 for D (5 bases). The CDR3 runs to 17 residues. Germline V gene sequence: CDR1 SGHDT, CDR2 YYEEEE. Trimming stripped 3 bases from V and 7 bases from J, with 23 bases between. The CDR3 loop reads CASSSIGASGNGQPQHF. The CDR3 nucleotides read TGTGCCAGCAGCTCTATCGGGGCGTCGGGGAACGGGCAGCCCCAGCATTTT. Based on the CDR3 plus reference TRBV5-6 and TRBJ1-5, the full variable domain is DAGVTQSPTHLIKTRGQQVTLRCSPKSGHDTVSWYQQALGQGPQFIFQYYEEEERQRGNFPDRFSGHQFPNYSSELNVNALLLGDSALYLCASSSIGASGNGQPQHFGDGTRLSIL.

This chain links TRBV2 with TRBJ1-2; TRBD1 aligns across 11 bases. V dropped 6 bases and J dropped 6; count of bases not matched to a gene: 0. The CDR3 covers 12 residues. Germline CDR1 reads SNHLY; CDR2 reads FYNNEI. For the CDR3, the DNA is TGTGCCAGCAGGGACAGGGGGCATGGCTACACCTTC. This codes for CASRDRGHGYTF.

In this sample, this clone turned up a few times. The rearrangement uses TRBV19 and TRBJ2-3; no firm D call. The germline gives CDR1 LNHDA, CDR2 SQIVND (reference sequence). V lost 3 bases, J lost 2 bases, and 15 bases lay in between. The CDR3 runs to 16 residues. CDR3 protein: CASSIVSPPFTDTQYF. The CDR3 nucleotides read TGTGCCAGTAGTATCGTCTCCCCTCCATTCACAGATACGCAGTATTTT.

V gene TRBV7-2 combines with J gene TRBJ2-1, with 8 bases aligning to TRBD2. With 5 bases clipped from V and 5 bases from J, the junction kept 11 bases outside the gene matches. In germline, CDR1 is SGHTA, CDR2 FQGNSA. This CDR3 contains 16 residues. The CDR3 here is CASSQGGAGGDNEQFF. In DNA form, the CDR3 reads TGTGCCAGCAGCCAAGGCGGTGCGGGGGGAGACAATGAGCAGTTCTTC.

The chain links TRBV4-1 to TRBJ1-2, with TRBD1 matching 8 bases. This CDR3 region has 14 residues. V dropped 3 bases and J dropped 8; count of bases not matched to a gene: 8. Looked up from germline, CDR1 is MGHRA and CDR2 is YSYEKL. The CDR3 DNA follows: TGCGCCAGCAGCCACCATATAGGACAGGGCGGCTACACCTTC. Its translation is CASSHHIGQGGYTF.

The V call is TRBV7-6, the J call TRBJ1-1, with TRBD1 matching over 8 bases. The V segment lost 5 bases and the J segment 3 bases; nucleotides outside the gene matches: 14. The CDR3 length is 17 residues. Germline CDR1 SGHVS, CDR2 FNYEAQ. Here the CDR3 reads CASSRERSTGEYTEAFF. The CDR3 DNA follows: TGTGCCAGCAGCCGAGAGCGATCGACAGGGGAGTACACTGAAGCTTTCTTT.

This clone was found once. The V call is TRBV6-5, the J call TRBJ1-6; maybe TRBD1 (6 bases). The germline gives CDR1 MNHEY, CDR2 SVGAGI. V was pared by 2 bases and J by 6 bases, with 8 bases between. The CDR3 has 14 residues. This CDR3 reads CASSYGGLNSPLHF. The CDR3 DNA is TGTGCCAGCAGTTACGGGGGGCTTAATTCACCCCTCCACTTT.

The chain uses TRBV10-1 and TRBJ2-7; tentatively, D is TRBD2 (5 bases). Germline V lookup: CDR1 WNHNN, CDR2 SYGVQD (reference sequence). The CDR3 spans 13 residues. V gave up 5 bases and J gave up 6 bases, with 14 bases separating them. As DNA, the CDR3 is TGCGCCAGCAGTAATAGTAGAGGAGGCGAGCAGTACTTC. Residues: CASSNSRGGEQYF.

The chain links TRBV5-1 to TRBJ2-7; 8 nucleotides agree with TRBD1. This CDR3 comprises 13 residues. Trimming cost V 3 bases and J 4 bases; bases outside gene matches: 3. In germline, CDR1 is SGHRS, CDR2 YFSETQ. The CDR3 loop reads CASSYDRGYEQYF. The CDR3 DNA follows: TGCGCCAGCAGCTACGACAGGGGTTACGAGCAGTACTTC. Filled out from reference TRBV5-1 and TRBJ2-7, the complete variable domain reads KAGVTQTPRYLIKTRGQQVTLSCSPISGHRSVSWYQQTPGQGLQFLFEYFSETQRNKGNFPGRFSGRQFSNSRSEMNVSTLELGDSALYLCASSYDRGYEQYFGPGTRLTVT.

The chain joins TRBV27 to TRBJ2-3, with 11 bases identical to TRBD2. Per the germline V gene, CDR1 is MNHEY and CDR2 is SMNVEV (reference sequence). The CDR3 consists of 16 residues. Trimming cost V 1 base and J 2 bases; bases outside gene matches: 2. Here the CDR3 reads CASSLLAGGFTDTQYF. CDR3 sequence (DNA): TGTGCCAGCAGTTTATTAGCGGGGGGGTTCACAGATACGCAGTATTTT.

CDR3 DNA sequence: TGTGCCACCATTGACGAGGGGGCGTCGAGCACTGAAGCTTTCTTT. It is translated as CATIDEGASSTEAFF. The gene calls are TRBV2 and TRBJ1-1; TRBD1 agrees at 7 bases. The ends lost 10 bases at V and 4 bases at J; junction bases unmatched: 15. The CDR3 length is 15 residues. The germline gives CDR1 SNHLY, CDR2 FYNNEI.

CDR3 nucleotides: TGTGCCAGCAGTTACCCCAGGAGCGCTGAAGCTTTCTTT. Translating it yields CASSYPRSAEAFF. The rearrangement joins TRBV6-5 to TRBJ1-1; D gene ambiguous. The germline V gene encodes CDR1 MNHEY and CDR2 SVGAGI. The CDR3 totals 13 residues. V was trimmed by 2 bases and J by 6 bases, leaving 10 bases between them.

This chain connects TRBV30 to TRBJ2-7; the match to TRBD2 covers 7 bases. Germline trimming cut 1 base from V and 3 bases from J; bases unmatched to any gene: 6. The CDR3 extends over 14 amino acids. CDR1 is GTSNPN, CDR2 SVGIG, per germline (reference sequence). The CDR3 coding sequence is TGTGCCTGGAGTGGGTCTAGCGGAGACTACGAGCAGTACTTC. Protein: CAWSGSSGDYEQYF.

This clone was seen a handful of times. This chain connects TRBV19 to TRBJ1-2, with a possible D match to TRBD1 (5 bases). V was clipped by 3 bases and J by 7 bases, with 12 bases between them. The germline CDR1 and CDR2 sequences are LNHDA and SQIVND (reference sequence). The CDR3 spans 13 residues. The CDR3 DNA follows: TGTGCCAGTAGTATTGAGGTGGGGGGTGGCTACACCTTC. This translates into CASSIEVGGGYTF. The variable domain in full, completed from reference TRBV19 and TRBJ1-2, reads DGGITQSPKYLFRKEGQNVTLSCEQNLNHDAMYWYRQDPGQGLRLIYYSQIVNDFQKGDIAEGYSVSREKKESFPLTVTSAQKNPTAFYLCASSIEVGGGYTFGSGTRLTVV.

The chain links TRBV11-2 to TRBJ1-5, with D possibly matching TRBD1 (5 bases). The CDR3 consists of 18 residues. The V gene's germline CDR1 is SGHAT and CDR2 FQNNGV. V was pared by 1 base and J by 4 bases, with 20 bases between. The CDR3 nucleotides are TGTGCCAGCAGCTTAGTGTGGGGGGGGATCTCACATAATCAGCCCCAGCATTTT. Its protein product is CASSLVWGGISHNQPQHF. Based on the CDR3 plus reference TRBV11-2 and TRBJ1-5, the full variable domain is EAGVAQSPRYKIIEKRQSVAFWCNPISGHATLYWYQQILGQGPKLLIQFQNNGVVDDSQLPKDRFSAERLKGVDSTLKIQPAKLEDSAVYLCASSLVWGGISHNQPQHFGDGTRLSIL.

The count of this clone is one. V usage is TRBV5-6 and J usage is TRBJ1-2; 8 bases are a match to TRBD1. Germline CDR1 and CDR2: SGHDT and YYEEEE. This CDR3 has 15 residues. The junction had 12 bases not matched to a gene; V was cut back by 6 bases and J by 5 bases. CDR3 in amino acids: CASNQDRGLLYGYTF. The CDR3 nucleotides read TGTGCCAGCAACCAAGACAGGGGACTACTATATGGCTACACCTTC.

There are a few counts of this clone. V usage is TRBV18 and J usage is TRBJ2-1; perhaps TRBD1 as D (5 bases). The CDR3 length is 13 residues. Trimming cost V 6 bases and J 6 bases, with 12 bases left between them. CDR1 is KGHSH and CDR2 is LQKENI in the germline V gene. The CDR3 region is CASSPSQGNEQFF. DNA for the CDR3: TGTGCCAGCTCCCCGTCTCAGGGCAATGAGCAGTTCTTC. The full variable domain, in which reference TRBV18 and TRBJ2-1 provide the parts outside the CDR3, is NAGVMQNPRHLVRRRGQEARLRCSPMKGHSHVYWYRQLPEEGLKFMVYLQKENIIDESGMPKERFSAEFPKEGPSILRIQQVVRGDSAAYFCASSPSQGNEQFFGPGTRLTVL.

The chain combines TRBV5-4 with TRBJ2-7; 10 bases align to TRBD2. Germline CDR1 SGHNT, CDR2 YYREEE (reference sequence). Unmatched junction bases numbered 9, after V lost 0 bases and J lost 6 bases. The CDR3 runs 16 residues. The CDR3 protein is CASSLDLAGGPLEQYF. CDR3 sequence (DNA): TGTGCCAGCAGCTTGGATTTAGCGGGGGGACCCCTCGAGCAGTACTTC.

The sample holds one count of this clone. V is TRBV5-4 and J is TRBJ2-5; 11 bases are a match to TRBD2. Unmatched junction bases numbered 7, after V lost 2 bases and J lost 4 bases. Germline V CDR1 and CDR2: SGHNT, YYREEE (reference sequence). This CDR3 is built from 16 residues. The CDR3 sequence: CASSFRTSGSGETQYF. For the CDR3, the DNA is TGTGCCAGCAGCTTTCGTACTAGCGGGAGTGGAGAGACCCAGTACTTC.

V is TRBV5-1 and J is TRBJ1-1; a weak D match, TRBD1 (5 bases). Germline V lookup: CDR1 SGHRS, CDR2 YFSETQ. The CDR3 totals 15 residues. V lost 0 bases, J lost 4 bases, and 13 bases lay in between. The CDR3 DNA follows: TGCGCCAGCAGCTTGGTGGAGGGGTTCGGCACTGAAGCTTTCTTT. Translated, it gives CASSLVEGFGTEAFF.

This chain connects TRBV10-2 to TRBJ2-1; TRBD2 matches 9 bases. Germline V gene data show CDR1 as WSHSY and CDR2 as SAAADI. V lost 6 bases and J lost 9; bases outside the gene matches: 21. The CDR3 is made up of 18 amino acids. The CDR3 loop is CASSGGGAWAGGSSEQFF. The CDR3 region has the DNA TGCGCCAGCAGCGGAGGAGGAGCGTGGGCGGGAGGGTCAAGTGAGCAGTTCTTC.

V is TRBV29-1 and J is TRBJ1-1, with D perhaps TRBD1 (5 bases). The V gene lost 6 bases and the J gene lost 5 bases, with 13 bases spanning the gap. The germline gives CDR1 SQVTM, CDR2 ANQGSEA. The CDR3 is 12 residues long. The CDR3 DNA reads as TGCAGCGTCAACTTGGGGGATACTGAAGCTTTCTTT. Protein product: CSVNLGDTEAFF. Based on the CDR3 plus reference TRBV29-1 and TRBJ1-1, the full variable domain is SAVISQKPSRDICQRGTSLTIQCQVDSQVTMMFWYRQQPGQSLTLIATANQGSEATYESGFVIDKFPISRPNLTFSTLTVSNMSPEDSSIYLCSVNLGDTEAFFGQGTRLTVV.

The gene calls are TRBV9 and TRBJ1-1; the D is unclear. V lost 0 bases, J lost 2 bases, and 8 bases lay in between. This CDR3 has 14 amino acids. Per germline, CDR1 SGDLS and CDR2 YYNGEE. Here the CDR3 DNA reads TGTGCCAGCAGCGTAGGCGGCAGTAACACTGAAGCTTTCTTT. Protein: CASSVGGSNTEAFF.

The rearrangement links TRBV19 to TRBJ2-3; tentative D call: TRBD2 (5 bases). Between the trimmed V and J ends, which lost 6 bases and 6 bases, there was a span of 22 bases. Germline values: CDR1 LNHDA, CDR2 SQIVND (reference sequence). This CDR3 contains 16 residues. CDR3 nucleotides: TGTGCCAGTAGCCCACCCCGGCCGAGGGAAGGGGATACGCAGTATTTT. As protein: CASSPPRPREGDTQYF.

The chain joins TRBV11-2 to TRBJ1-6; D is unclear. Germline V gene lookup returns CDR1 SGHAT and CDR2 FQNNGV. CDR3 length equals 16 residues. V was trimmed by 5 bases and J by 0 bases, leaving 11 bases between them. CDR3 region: CASSPNKSSYNSPLHF. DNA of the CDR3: TGTGCCAGCAGCCCGAACAAAAGCTCCTATAATTCACCCCTCCACTTT.